This paragraph covers one TCR beta chain sequence. What it binds is not known. This record belongs to a study of cytomegalovirus exposure and HLA in healthy donors. Germline loops: CDR1 PRHDT, CDR2 FYEKMQ (reference sequence). The germline V and J ends were trimmed by 4 bases and 4 bases, with 10 bases remaining between them. The CDR3 is 13 amino acids. Study-level results: With further analysis later on, most CMV-associated TCR beta chains appeared HLA-restricted. Certain sequence variants were highly shared and formed a cluster, and this cluster was likely a sequencing artifact.

A multiplex PCR was run with 60 Vbeta primers and 13 Jbeta primers. The assay was immunoSEQ multiplex PCR, and TCRdb's table has in-frame clones only and misses some. The sample yields some 140,000 clones, around 77% seen once. The J gene is TRBJ1-2, the V gene TRBV13; D uncertain. This receptor was identified in a man under 40 in good health and CMV-seronegative. Sequenced material: PBMCs. This CDR3 reads CASSSDSGYGYTF. The CDR3 DNA reads as TGTGCCAGCAGCTCGGACTCGGGCTATGGCTACACCTTC.